This T cell receptor beta chain was documented in a study of T cell repertoires in cytomegalovirus infection. Across the whole study: The authors relied on CMV epitopes, both recently identified HLA-C-restricted and well-studied HLA-B-restricted. Public TCR beta signature analysis indicated the presence of both CMV infection and matching HLA type.

About this clonotype itself: Its specificity is not known.

Germline CDR1 and CDR2: SGDLS and YYNGEE. The CDR3 is made up of 16 amino acids. The trim removed 4 bases at V and 5 bases at J, leaving 10 bases unmatched. Study observations and caveats: Carriers of CMV plus the relevant HLA were identified by cumulative public TCR beta family frequency.

TCRdb ran MiXCR on the reads and lists one entry per CDR3 protein. The sample shows approximately 910,000 distinct CDR3 sequences, 31% of them seen only once. The receptor's source is a human donor in good health (CMV status not recorded). Some clones in this sample may be carry-over from other donors' samples. The chain carries TRBV9 and TRBJ2-2; 8 bases map to TRBD1. Sequenced here: cultured CD8+ T cells from PBMCs, sampled from culture after CMV antigen stimulation. The CDR3: CASSIFGTGRTGELFF. The CDR3 nucleotides read TGTGCCAGCAGCATCTTCGGGACAGGTCGAACCGGGGAGCTGTTTTTT.